Each of the 27 T cell receptor beta chains below was sequenced from the same sample in a study of blood T cells in healthy people across ages. The use of a sample-barcoded 5' primer and a J-beta primer mix characterized a second PCR of about 7 to 12 cycles. TCRdb redid the calling of the 5' RACE reads with MiXCR, one entry per CDR3 protein. The data hold approximately 1,100,000 distinct CDR3 sequences, with 45% observed a single time. Sequenced input: blood. The receptors were sampled from a woman in her sixties in good health.

This clonotype turned up a few times. The chain uses TRBV4-2 and TRBJ2-7, with a possible D match to TRBD2 (6 bases). This CDR3 has 13 amino acids. CDR1 LGHNA and CDR2 YNFKEQ come from the germline V gene. V lost 4 bases, J lost 2 bases, and 9 bases lay in between. The CDR3 region has the DNA TGTGCCAGCAGCCGCAGCGGGCCCTACGAGCAGTACTTC. It specifies CASSRSGPYEQYF.

DNA of the CDR3: TGTGCCAGTAGTATGGCGTTGGGACTCACAGATACGCAGTATTTT. Protein sequence: CASSMALGLTDTQYF. V gene TRBV19 combines with J gene TRBJ2-3; tentative D call: TRBD2 (6 bases). Trimming removed 3 bases from V and 2 bases from J, with 12 bases in between. This CDR3 has 15 residues. Germline V gene lookup returns CDR1 LNHDA and CDR2 SQIVND (reference sequence). Combining the CDR3 with reference TRBV19 and TRBJ2-3 gives the whole variable domain DGGITQSPKYLFRKEGQNVTLSCEQNLNHDAMYWYRQDPGQGLRLIYYSQIVNDFQKGDIAEGYSVSREKKESFPLTVTSAQKNPTAFYLCASSMALGLTDTQYFGPGTRLTVL.

In this sample, this clonotype turned up once. V and J are TRBV25-1 and TRBJ2-7; 8 bases map to TRBD2. The CDR3 is 13 amino acids. From germline, CDR1 is MGHDK and CDR2 SYGVNS. Unmatched junction bases numbered 6, after V lost 6 bases and J lost 5 bases. In DNA, the CDR3 is TGTGCCAGCAGGACTAGCGTCCCCGACGAGCAGTACTTC. Protein product: CASRTSVPDEQYF.

Written as DNA, the CDR3 is TGCGCCAGCGAGGCGAAAGATACGCAGTATTTT. Translating gives CASEAKDTQYF. The chain carries TRBV5-1 and TRBJ2-3; D is unclear. The CDR3 is made up of 11 amino acids. Germline assignment: CDR1 SGHRS and CDR2 YFSETQ. Trimming left V 7 bases short and J 5 bases short, with 8 bases between. Using reference TRBV5-1 and TRBJ2-3 for the parts outside the CDR3, the full variable domain is KAGVTQTPRYLIKTRGQQVTLSCSPISGHRSVSWYQQTPGQGLQFLFEYFSETQRNKGNFPGRFSGRQFSNSRSEMNVSTLELGDSALYLCASEAKDTQYFGPGTRLTVL.

The sample holds one count of this clonotype. This chain joins TRBV29-1 and TRBJ2-3, with 7 positions matching TRBD1. V dropped 5 bases and J dropped 6; count of bases not matched to a gene: 11. Germline V gives CDR1 SQVTM, CDR2 ANQGSEA. The CDR3 is 14 residues long. The CDR3 here is CSVNQITGVDTQYF. The CDR3 DNA is TGCAGCGTTAATCAAATCACAGGGGTGGATACGCAGTATTTT.

This clonotype was counted a few times. The genes are TRBV29-1 and TRBJ2-7; tentative D call: TRBD2 (5 bases). The germline V gene encodes CDR1 SQVTM and CDR2 ANQGSEA. V lost 4 bases and J lost 1, with 17 bases in between. This CDR3 has 15 residues. The CDR3 loop is CSVGVGPGKSYEQYF. The DNA for the CDR3 is TGCAGCGTTGGGGTGGGCCCGGGGAAGTCCTACGAGCAGTACTTC.

This clonotype turned up a few times. This chain uses TRBV29-1 with TRBJ2-1; 7 nucleotides match TRBD1. Per germline, CDR1 SQVTM and CDR2 ANQGSEA. With 4 bases clipped from V and 4 bases from J, the junction kept 16 bases outside the gene matches. The CDR3 is 17 amino acids. DNA for the CDR3: TGCAGCGTTGTTGTTGGGTTCGGGGACAGACTATACAATGAGCAGTTCTTC. Amino acids: CSVVVGFGDRLYNEQFF.

In this sample, this clonotype turned up many times. J is TRBJ2-4 and V is TRBV29-1; 8 positions agree with TRBD1. CDR3 size: 14 residues. V trimming: 4 bases; J trimming: 2 bases; junction bases outside the gene matches: 4. Looked up from germline, CDR1 is SQVTM and CDR2 is ANQGSEA. CDR3 bases: TGCAGCGTTGTGACAGGGGTGTCCAAAAACATTCAGTACTTC. Translated, it gives CSVVTGVSKNIQYF.

This clonotype was observed a handful of times. This chain uses TRBV28 with TRBJ1-2; D might be TRBD1 (6 bases). The CDR3 contains 15 residues. Per the germline V gene, CDR1 is MDHEN and CDR2 is SYDVKM. Trimming removed 1 base from V and 3 bases from J, with 12 bases in between. The CDR3: CASSLYLGADYGYTF. CDR3 nucleotides: TGTGCCAGCAGTTTATACCTGGGGGCCGACTATGGCTACACCTTC.

The sample holds a few counts of this clonotype. The V call is TRBV12-3 or TRBV12-4, the J call TRBJ2-7; D possibly corresponds to TRBD2 (6 bases). Trimming stripped 1 base from V and 4 bases from J, with 14 bases between. This CDR3 is 15 amino acids long. In DNA, the CDR3 is TGTGCCAGCAGTTTAGGGGGACTGGATAATTACGAGCAGTACTTC. The encoded protein is CASSLGGLDNYEQYF.

The chain has TRBV29-1 and TRBJ2-7; D is perhaps TRBD1 (6 bases). The CDR3 consists of 13 residues. In germline, CDR1 is SQVTM, CDR2 ANQGSEA. V lost 2 bases and J lost 5, with 13 bases in between. Here the CDR3 DNA reads TGCAGCGTTGAACCACCAGGGGCCCACGAGCAGTACTTC. As protein: CSVEPPGAHEQYF.

This chain connects TRBV24-1 to TRBJ2-3; D is ambiguous. The CDR3 spans 14 residues. Between the trimmed V and J ends, which lost 7 bases and 4 bases, there was a span of 14 bases. The germline CDR1 and CDR2 sequences are KGHDR and SFDVKD. The chain's CDR3 is CATSGSWDSDTQYF. The CDR3 DNA sequence: TGTGCCACCAGCGGCTCCTGGGATTCAGATACGCAGTATTTT.

Concerning this clonotype: Germline and junction disagree at one end, which may indicate a read error. This chain links TRBV7-9 with TRBJ2-1, with TRBD2 identical over 11 bases. CDR1 SEHNR and CDR2 FQNEAQ come from the germline V gene (reference sequence). The CDR3 runs 15 residues. The CDR3 DNA follows: TGTGCCGGCAGCTCGGGACTAGCGGTGTACAATGAGCAGTTCTTC. Encoded protein: CAGSSGLAVYNEQFF.

This clonotype was picked up a small number of times. The chain joins TRBV6-2 or TRBV6-3 to TRBJ1-5; the D is unclear. This CDR3 contains 14 residues. V was cut by 0 bases and J by 7 bases, with 10 bases left in between. The germline CDR1 and CDR2 sequences are MNHEY and SVGEGT. The CDR3 here is CASSYSGMSQPQHF. In DNA, the CDR3 is TGTGCCAGCAGTTACTCCGGGATGTCCCAGCCCCAGCATTTT.

This clonotype has more than one count but fewer than ten. This chain joins TRBV5-1 and TRBJ2-3; 8 nucleotides line up with TRBD2. Germline V lookup: CDR1 SGHRS, CDR2 YFSETQ. There are 16 residues in the CDR3. The V gene end was trimmed by 0 bases and the J gene end by 5 bases; junction bases not matched to a gene: 8. The CDR3 sequence is CASSLVVGLAQDTQYF. The CDR3 bases are TGCGCCAGCAGCTTGGTGGTTGGACTAGCACAAGATACGCAGTATTTT.

This clonotype was seen repeatedly, ten times or more. The chain links TRBV10-3 to TRBJ2-5; 7 nucleotides align to TRBD1. The J call may be in error: the DNA end matches TRBJ2-7 better. The CDR3 sequence is 14 residues long. Germline assignment: CDR1 ENHRY and CDR2 SYGVKD. CDR3 amino acids: CAISTTGTLSEQYF. CDR3 in DNA: TGTGCCATCAGTACGACAGGGACCTTGAGCGAGCAGTACTTC.

This chain links TRBV29-1 with TRBJ1-2; D uncertain. Germline loops: CDR1 SQVTM, CDR2 ANQGSEA. V lost 4 bases, J lost 6 bases, and 15 bases lay in between. The length of the CDR3 is 13 residues. CDR3 DNA sequence: TGCAGCGTTGCCCCCGGATGGGGAGATGGCTACACCTTC. Translating gives CSVAPGWGDGYTF.

The J gene is TRBJ2-5, the V gene TRBV5-6; 8 bases map to TRBD1. Germline lookup yields CDR1 SGHDT and CDR2 YYEEEE. V lost 2 bases, J lost 5 bases, and 11 bases stayed unmatched. This CDR3 region has 16 residues. The CDR3 is CASSFFPTGVQETQYF. The CDR3 DNA follows: TGTGCCAGCAGCTTCTTTCCGACAGGGGTTCAGGAGACCCAGTACTTC.

The CDR3 reads CASGGRHYEQYF. The CDR3 coding sequence is TGTGCCAGCGGGGGCAGGCACTACGAGCAGTACTTC. The chain uses TRBV27 and TRBJ2-7, with TRBD1 as a possible D gene (6 bases). This CDR3 spans 12 amino acids. CDR1 MNHEY and CDR2 SMNVEV come from the germline V gene (reference sequence). Trimming pared 8 bases from V and 3 bases from J, leaving 11 bases between.

The genes are TRBV5-1 and TRBJ2-7; D not resolved. V lost 0 bases and J lost 3, with 10 bases in between. Germline V lookup: CDR1 SGHRS, CDR2 YFSETQ. The CDR3 extends over 14 amino acids. The CDR3 nucleotides are TGCGCCAGCAGCTTGGACGTAGGGATCTACGAGCAGTACTTC. Protein product: CASSLDVGIYEQYF.

The rearrangement uses TRBV20-1 and TRBJ1-5; the match to TRBD1 covers 9 bases. This CDR3 has 15 residues. Germline V gene sequence: CDR1 DFQATT, CDR2 SNEGSKA (reference sequence). The V and J ends lost 3 bases and 6 bases, in that order; junction bases with no gene match: 9. CDR3 DNA: TGCAGTGCTAGGGGGGACAGGGTGAGCGGTCAGCCCCAGCATTTT. This gives the protein CSARGDRVSGQPQHF.

The CDR3 DNA is TGTGCCACCAGTGTTTCCCAGAACAATGAGCAGTTCTTC. Translation: CATSVSQNNEQFF. The chain couples TRBV24-1 to TRBJ2-1; D unclear. This CDR3 has 13 residues. V was clipped by 5 bases and J by 5 bases, with 9 bases between them. Germline CDR1 and CDR2: KGHDR and SFDVKD.

Many counts were recorded for this clonotype. The chain recombines TRBV20-1 with TRBJ1-2; the D is unclear. The germline V and J ends were trimmed by 1 base and 6 bases, with 18 bases remaining between them. Per the germline V gene, CDR1 is DFQATT and CDR2 is SNEGSKA (reference sequence). CDR3 length equals 15 residues. CDR3 sequence reads: CSARGLGTATNGYTF. Written as DNA, the CDR3 is TGCAGTGCTAGAGGGCTGGGAACCGCGACCAATGGCTACACCTTC.

The chain carries TRBV5-1 and TRBJ2-7; D call uncertain. The CDR3 contains 12 residues. Trimming cost V 6 bases and J 6 bases, with 13 bases left between them. Per germline, CDR1 SGHRS and CDR2 YFSETQ. CDR3 DNA: TGCGCCAGCACGTCCGTTAGAGGCGAGCAGTACTTC. It translates to CASTSVRGEQYF.

In its sample, this clonotype was seen a few times. CDR3 loop: CASSLWAGEDEQFF. The CDR3, as DNA: TGCGCCAGCAGCTTGTGGGCGGGAGAGGACGAGCAGTTCTTC. The gene calls are TRBV5-1 and TRBJ2-1, with 7 bases aligning to TRBD2. Germline loops: CDR1 SGHRS, CDR2 YFSETQ. CDR3 length: 14 residues. The trim removed 1 base at V and 10 bases at J, leaving 8 bases unmatched.

This clonotype was observed a handful of times. The chain carries TRBV12-3 or TRBV12-4 and TRBJ2-7; 8 positions agree with TRBD2. This CDR3 comprises 15 residues. With 5 bases clipped from V and 2 bases from J, the junction kept 8 bases outside the gene matches. CDR3: CASSTFAGGPYEQYF. CDR3 DNA sequence: TGTGCCAGCAGTACCTTTGCGGGGGGACCCTACGAGCAGTACTTC.

The genes are TRBV20-1 and TRBJ2-3; 10 bases fit TRBD2. Looked up from germline, CDR1 is DFQATT and CDR2 is SNEGSKA (reference sequence). This CDR3 is built from 18 residues. Trimming cost V 0 bases and J 4 bases; bases outside gene matches: 13. The CDR3 protein is CSARDGRASGRSADTQYF. CDR3 DNA: TGCAGTGCTAGAGACGGCAGGGCTAGCGGGAGATCTGCAGATACGCAGTATTTT.